Following are 19 T cell receptor beta chains from one sample sequenced in a study of PD-1 blockade in classical Hodgkin lymphoma. The protocol was immunoSEQ multiplex PCR, while the TCRdb copy is restricted to in-frame clones and leaves out a portion. This sample has roughly 92,000 clones, with roughly 89% found just once. Every one of the patients relapsed after autologous stem cell transplantation (brentuximab vedotin exposure was variable). Sequencing used peripheral blood mononuclear cells (PBMCs), obtained at baseline. These receptors were collected from a human donor with classical Hodgkin lymphoma.

The chain couples TRBV29-1 to TRBJ1-5, with 7 bases identical to TRBD1. V was clipped by 4 bases and J by 3 bases; unmatched bases: 6. This CDR3 spans 14 amino acids. CDR1 is SQVTM and CDR2 is ANQGSEA in the germline V gene. In DNA, the CDR3 is TGCAGCGTTGTAGCAGGGGGTTCCAATCAGCCCCAGCATTTT. It codes for CSVVAGGSNQPQHF.

This clone has a handful of counts. The V gene is TRBV14, the J gene TRBJ2-1; D remains unclear. Germline CDR1 is SGHDN and CDR2 is FVKESK. V lost 0 bases and J lost 7, with 10 bases in between. This CDR3 is 14 amino acids long. CDR3 sequence reads: CASSQDFRANEQFF. The DNA for the CDR3 is TGTGCCAGCAGCCAAGATTTCCGGGCAAATGAGCAGTTCTTC.

The V and J genes are TRBV9 and TRBJ2-3, with 9 bases aligning to TRBD2. The length of the CDR3 is 21 residues. The V gene end was trimmed by 0 bases and the J gene end by 3 bases; junction bases not matched to a gene: 20. Germline V gene data show CDR1 as SGDLS and CDR2 as YYNGEE. CDR3 nucleotide sequence: TGTGCCAGCAGCGTAGCCCCACTGCTAGCGGGATTGCGGGGTGGAACAGATACGCAGTATTTT. Amino acid sequence: CASSVAPLLAGLRGGTDTQYF.

This clone was seen a single time. J is TRBJ2-3 and V is TRBV7-9; D gene unclear. This CDR3 contains 13 residues. V was pared by 5 bases and J by 4 bases, with 10 bases between. Per the germline V gene, CDR1 is SEHNR and CDR2 is FQNEAQ (reference sequence). This chain's CDR3 is CASSPLSPDTQYF. CDR3 DNA: TGTGCCAGCAGCCCGCTTAGTCCAGATACGCAGTATTTT.

The J gene is TRBJ1-2, the V gene TRBV30; D is perhaps TRBD1 (5 bases). The CDR3 extends over 15 amino acids. Germline CDR1 and CDR2: GTSNPN and SVGIG (reference sequence). V lost 2 bases to trimming and J lost 5 bases, with 18 bases between them. CDR3 region: CAWSFGQGVRYGYTF. CDR3 nucleotide sequence: TGTGCCTGGAGTTTTGGGCAGGGAGTTCGTTATGGCTACACCTTC.

The CDR3 nucleotides are TGTGCCAGCAGCTTAGCCGGCCGAGATCAGCCCCAGCATTTT. Its translation: CASSLAGRDQPQHF. The V and J genes are TRBV7-9 and TRBJ1-5, with no clear D. The CDR3 is 14 amino acids. Trimming removed 0 bases from V and 5 bases from J, with 8 bases in between. CDR1 and CDR2 (germline): SEHNR, FQNEAQ (reference sequence).

V gene TRBV5-1 combines with J gene TRBJ1-1; 7 positions match TRBD1. The J segment lost 1 base and the V segment lost 2 bases, leaving 5 bases of the junction unmatched. The CDR3 loop spans 15 amino acids. CDR1 SGHRS and CDR2 YFSETQ come from the germline V gene. CDR3 DNA sequence: TGCGCCAGCAGCTTCTTAGGGGGCTCGAACACTGAAGCTTTCTTT. It codes for CASSFLGGSNTEAFF.

The J gene is TRBJ2-7, the V gene TRBV2, with TRBD1 matching over 7 bases. With 6 bases clipped from V and 6 bases from J, the junction kept 8 bases outside the gene matches. The CDR3 totals 13 residues. Germline V gene lookup returns CDR1 SNHLY and CDR2 FYNNEI. The CDR3 spells CASSPLTGLEQYF. Here the CDR3 DNA reads TGTGCCAGCAGCCCCCTGACAGGGCTCGAGCAGTACTTC.

V gene TRBV29-1 combines with J gene TRBJ2-1; 11 positions match TRBD1. Germline assignment: CDR1 SQVTM and CDR2 ANQGSEA. The junction had 5 bases not matched to a gene; V was cut back by 6 bases and J by 1 base. This CDR3 is built from 15 residues. The chain's CDR3 is CSVFGTGGSYNEQFF. The CDR3 DNA follows: TGCAGCGTGTTCGGGACAGGGGGTTCCTACAATGAGCAGTTCTTC.

The rearrangement links TRBV11-2 to TRBJ1-2, with D possibly TRBD1 on 5 matching bases. Deletions cut 1 base from V and 4 bases from J, with 25 bases between. The germline CDR1 and CDR2 sequences are SGHAT and FQNNGV. The CDR3 sequence is 19 residues long. This chain's CDR3 is CASSLGRPGPPSSRYGYTF. DNA of the CDR3: TGTGCCAGCAGCTTAGGTCGTCCGGGGCCGCCCTCGTCTCGCTATGGCTACACCTTC.

The CDR3 reads CASSWEKGRTYEQYF. In DNA form, the CDR3 reads TGTGCCAGCAGTTGGGAAAAGGGCCGAACCTACGAGCAGTACTTC. V gene TRBV14 combines with J gene TRBJ2-7; D gene unclear. Germline V gene data show CDR1 as SGHDN and CDR2 as FVKESK. Trimming removed 6 bases at V and 2 bases at J, with 17 bases between. This CDR3 has 15 amino acids. The full variable domain, rest sourced from reference TRBV14 and TRBJ2-7, is EAGVTQFPSHSVIEKGQTVTLRCDPISGHDNLYWYRRVMGKEIKFLLHFVKESKQDESGMPNNRFLAERTGGTYSTLKVQPAELEDSGVYFCASSWEKGRTYEQYFGPGTRLTVT.

Concerning this clone itself: One end of the junction does not line up with germline, which may come from a read error. The rearrangement links TRBV27 to TRBJ2-7; TRBD1 or TRBD2 may be the D gene (5 bases each). This CDR3 has 12 amino acids. The germline gives CDR1 MNHEY, CDR2 SMNVEV (reference sequence). DNA of the CDR3: TGCGGTATGACAGAGGGCCCTACTCTAAAGTACTTC. Its protein product is CGMTEGPTLKYF.

A single count supports this clone. CDR3 DNA sequence: TGTGCCAGCAGTTTGGTTATCCAGGCAGATACGCAGTATTTT. It translates to CASSLVIQADTQYF. The chain employs TRBV27 and TRBJ2-3; no clear D gene. The germline V gene has CDR1 MNHEY and CDR2 SMNVEV (reference sequence). Deletions cut 3 bases from V and 4 bases from J, with 11 bases between. The CDR3 has 14 amino acids.

This chain links TRBV13 with TRBJ2-7, with D unclear. The CDR3 is 13 residues long. Germline CDR1 and CDR2: PRHDT and FYEKMQ (reference sequence). V lost 2 bases and J lost 1, with 6 bases in between. The CDR3 region has the DNA TGTGCCAGCAGCTTACCTGGTTCCTACGAGCAGTACTTC. It specifies CASSLPGSYEQYF.

V gene TRBV7-6 combines with J gene TRBJ1-1; perhaps TRBD1 as D (5 bases). This CDR3 spans 13 amino acids. The V end was cut by 1 base, the J end by 7 bases, with 10 bases between. Germline V CDR1 and CDR2: SGHVS, FNYEAQ. CDR3 protein: CASSLDRIGEAFF. The CDR3 DNA is TGTGCCAGCAGCTTAGACAGGATAGGTGAAGCTTTCTTT.

The CDR3 DNA is TGTGCCAGCAGCGTGAGCAGCAGGGAGACCGGGGAGCTGTTTTTT. Amino acid sequence: CASSVSSRETGELFF. V and J are TRBV9 and TRBJ2-2; perhaps D is TRBD1 or TRBD2 (5 bases each). This CDR3 contains 15 residues. Trimming shortened V by 2 bases and J by 5 bases, and 13 bases separated the two germline ends. Germline V gives CDR1 SGDLS, CDR2 YYNGEE.

The chain links TRBV28 to TRBJ2-7, with 10 positions matching TRBD2. With 4 bases clipped from V and 6 bases from J, the junction kept 9 bases outside the gene matches. This CDR3 spans 15 amino acids. Germline CDR1 MDHEN, CDR2 SYDVKM. The CDR3 spells CASSSDTPSGSEQYF. CDR3 bases: TGTGCCAGCAGTTCGGACACTCCTAGCGGGAGCGAGCAGTACTTC.

The chain employs TRBV7-3 and TRBJ2-2, with 15 bases identical to TRBD2. V lost 4 bases and J lost 4; bases outside the gene matches: 1. The CDR3 contains 16 residues. The V gene's germline CDR1 is SGHTA and CDR2 FQGTGA. The CDR3 DNA reads TGTGCCAGCAGCTCGGGACTAGCGGGGGGCACCGGGGAGCTGTTTTTT. Protein: CASSSGLAGGTGELFF.

The V and J genes are TRBV19 and TRBJ2-1; D unresolved. Germline assignment: CDR1 LNHDA and CDR2 SQIVND (reference sequence). V lost 1 base and J lost 0, with 16 bases in between. The CDR3 is 18 residues long. The CDR3, as DNA: TGTGCCAGTAGTATAGTTTTGGGCAGCTACAACTCCTACAATGAGCAGTTCTTC. It translates to CASSIVLGSYNSYNEQFF.